The 21 T cell receptor beta chains below all came from one sample that was sequenced in a study of shared clonotypes between healthy human individuals. Sequencing used immunoSEQ multiplex PCR; TCRdb keeps in-frame clones, though not all of them. The sample has millions of clones, more than 90% seen once. Sequencing was performed on naive CD4+ T cells sorted from blood. The sample's subset: CD45RA+ positively selected. These receptors came from a man in his late teens or twenties in good health.

This chain links TRBV4-3 with TRBJ1-4; TRBD1 is a possible D gene (5 bases). Germline-derived CDR1 and CDR2 are LGHNA and YSLEER. V lost 0 bases and J lost 3, with 11 bases in between. The CDR3 runs 16 residues. CDR3 sequence reads: CASSQDPGLSNEKLFF. DNA of the CDR3: TGCGCCAGCAGCCAAGATCCGGGGCTATCTAATGAAAAACTGTTTTTT.

This clone was recorded only once. The genes are TRBV2 and TRBJ2-4; 9 nucleotides align to TRBD2. The CDR3 covers 21 residues. Germline-derived CDR1 and CDR2 are SNHLY and FYNNEI. The V and J ends lost 5 bases and 8 bases, in that order; junction bases with no gene match: 28. CDR3 residues: CASSSMGFGGRARGGGYIQYF. CDR3 coding DNA: TGTGCCAGCAGTTCTATGGGGTTCGGCGGGAGGGCCAGAGGTGGTGGATACATTCAGTACTTC.

Here the CDR3 DNA reads TGTGCCAGTAGTAGGGGCACCAACACCGGGGAGCTGTTTTTT. Translating gives CASSRGTNTGELFF. This sequence joins TRBV19 and TRBJ2-2; D perhaps matches TRBD1 (5 bases). Germline-derived CDR1 and CDR2 are LNHDA and SQIVND (reference sequence). CDR3 length: 14 amino acids. The V gene lost 4 bases and the J gene lost 2 bases, with 8 bases spanning the gap.

The chain is built from TRBV2 and TRBJ2-5, with 8 bases aligning to TRBD1. The germline gives CDR1 SNHLY, CDR2 FYNNEI. This CDR3 contains 15 residues. Trimming at V came to 3 bases and at J to 3 bases, leaving 6 bases not matched to a gene. CDR3 region: CASSDRRQGKETQYF. CDR3 in DNA: TGTGCCAGCAGTGACCGACGACAGGGGAAAGAGACCCAGTACTTC.

A remark on this clone: The sample carries other DNA sequences with the same CDR3. The CDR3 protein is CASSLNRVSYEQYF. In DNA, the CDR3 is TGTGCCAGCAGCTTAAACAGGGTTTCCTACGAGCAGTACTTC. The rearrangement joins TRBV7-2 to TRBJ2-7, with a weak D call TRBD1 (6 bases). Germline lookup yields CDR1 SGHTA and CDR2 FQGNSA. The CDR3 runs 14 residues. V shed 2 bases and J shed 1 base, with 9 bases lying between them.

This clone appeared a single time. V gene TRBV6-5 combines with J gene TRBJ2-7; 7 bases line up with TRBD2. Germline V gene sequence: CDR1 MNHEY, CDR2 SVGAGI. This CDR3 region has 15 residues. V was pared by 0 bases and J by 3 bases, with 5 bases of the junction left unmatched. The CDR3 DNA reads as TGTGCCAGCAGTTACTCGACCGGGGGGATCTACGAGCAGTACTTC. It encodes CASSYSTGGIYEQYF.

V is TRBV18 and J is TRBJ2-7; TRBD1 aligns across 8 bases. This CDR3 has 15 amino acids. V shed 6 bases, J shed 0 bases, and the junction held 7 bases outside the gene matches. Germline V CDR1 and CDR2: KGHSH, LQKENI. CDR3 nucleotides: TGTGCCAGCTCCCTGGGACAGGCCATCTCCTACGAGCAGTACTTC. As protein: CASSLGQAISYEQYF.

This clone was counted only a few times. V gene TRBV29-1 combines with J gene TRBJ1-1; D is perhaps TRBD1 (6 bases). Germline CDR1 SQVTM, CDR2 ANQGSEA. V shed 7 bases and J shed 1 base, with 13 bases lying between them. The CDR3 spans 13 residues. The CDR3 sequence: CSAPSTGNTEAFF. DNA of the CDR3: TGCAGCGCCCCGTCGACAGGGAACACTGAAGCTTTCTTT.

The chain carries TRBV30 and TRBJ2-3, with D maybe TRBD2 (5 bases). There are 15 residues in the CDR3. The germline V and J ends were trimmed by 5 bases and 0 bases, with 15 bases remaining between them. Looked up from germline, CDR1 is GTSNPN and CDR2 is SVGIG (reference sequence). The CDR3 loop is CAWEDGRTSTDTQYF. DNA for the CDR3: TGTGCCTGGGAAGACGGTAGGACTAGCACAGATACGCAGTATTTT.

The chain combines TRBV11-2 with TRBJ2-7; weak D call: TRBD1 (6 bases). Per the germline V gene, CDR1 is SGHAT and CDR2 is FQNNGV. V lost 8 bases and J lost 9, with 14 bases in between. The CDR3 is 11 amino acids. CDR3 sequence (DNA): TGTGCCAGCGGCCCAGGGGCTGGGCAGTACTTC. Amino acid sequence: CASGPGAGQYF.

V is TRBV9 and J is TRBJ2-1; 9 bases are a match to TRBD2. Germline loops: CDR1 SGDLS, CDR2 YYNGEE. Germline trimming cut 4 bases from V and 15 bases from J; bases unmatched to any gene: 20. The CDR3 sequence is 16 residues long. CDR3 loop: CASSPPAPGREGPRFF. The CDR3 nucleotides are TGTGCCAGCAGCCCCCCCGCCCCCGGGCGGGAGGGCCCTCGGTTCTTC.

Concerning this clone: This specimen includes other DNA sequences encoding the same CDR3. J is TRBJ2-1 and V is TRBV28; D ambiguous. The germline V gene has CDR1 MDHEN and CDR2 SYDVKM. V lost 2 bases, J lost 4 bases, and 3 bases lay in between. This CDR3 comprises 12 residues. The CDR3 sequence: CASSLAYNEQFF. The DNA for the CDR3 is TGTGCCAGCAGTTTAGCGTACAATGAGCAGTTCTTC.

The J gene is TRBJ1-6, the V gene TRBV7-8, with 11 bases fitting TRBD1. The CDR3 contains 17 residues. Germline CDR1 is SGHVS and CDR2 is FQNEAQ. V dropped 3 bases and J dropped 6; count of bases not matched to a gene: 7. DNA of the CDR3: TGTGCCAGCAGCTTCCGCCTCGGGACAGGGGGTAATTCACCCCTCCACTTT. Protein product: CASSFRLGTGGNSPLHF.

This chain connects TRBV27 to TRBJ2-1; 14 bases are a match to TRBD2. The V and J ends lost 3 bases and 6 bases, in that order; junction bases with no gene match: 7. This CDR3 region has 17 residues. Germline CDR1 is MNHEY and CDR2 is SMNVEV (reference sequence). The CDR3 sequence is CASSFTGTSGRFNEQFF. The CDR3 region has the DNA TGTGCCAGCAGTTTCACGGGGACTAGCGGGAGATTCAATGAGCAGTTCTTC.

V and J are TRBV5-1 and TRBJ1-2, with D possibly matching TRBD1 (6 bases). From germline, CDR1 is SGHRS and CDR2 YFSETQ. Trimming removed 4 bases from V and 7 bases from J, with 14 bases in between. The CDR3 is made up of 13 amino acids. The CDR3 region is CASSLDRYRGYTF. The CDR3 DNA sequence: TGCGCCAGCAGCCTTGACAGGTACCGTGGCTACACCTTC.

About this clone: Other nucleotide sequences from this sample produce the same CDR3. The CDR3 here is CASSRGQGTNEKLFF. The CDR3 nucleotides read TGTGCCAGCAGCCGAGGACAGGGAACTAATGAAAAACTGTTTTTT. The chain links TRBV5-4 to TRBJ1-4; 8 positions agree with TRBD1. The CDR3 has 15 amino acids. V lost 4 bases and J lost 1; bases outside the gene matches: 3. The germline V gene has CDR1 SGHNT and CDR2 YYREEE (reference sequence).

This chain uses TRBV6-5 with TRBJ1-2, with a weak D call TRBD1 (5 bases). The ends were cut back, 7 bases at V and 8 bases at J, with 17 bases in the middle. Germline-derived CDR1 and CDR2 are MNHEY and SVGAGI. The CDR3 spans 13 residues. The CDR3 DNA sequence: TGTGCCAGCACCACCGGGGGGGGAGAAGGCTACACCTTC. Translating gives CASTTGGGEGYTF.

The chain combines TRBV28 with TRBJ2-3; 8 bases align to TRBD2. CDR1 and CDR2 from the germline V gene are MDHEN and SYDVKM. The V segment lost 3 bases and the J segment 3 bases; nucleotides outside the gene matches: 8. The CDR3 totals 16 residues. The CDR3 bases are TGTGCCAGCAGTTTCCGGGGTAGCGGGGTTACAGATACGCAGTATTTT. Residues: CASSFRGSGVTDTQYF.

The chain employs TRBV2 and TRBJ1-2, with a weak D call TRBD1 (6 bases). The germline V gene has CDR1 SNHLY and CDR2 FYNNEI. The CDR3 runs 13 residues. The V and J ends lost 7 bases and 8 bases respectively, with 17 bases between them. The DNA for the CDR3 is TGTGCCAGCAATTTTCGGGACAACCCGGGCTACACCTTC. Translation gives CASNFRDNPGYTF.

The chain is built from TRBV6-5 and TRBJ1-6; TRBD1 is a possible D gene (5 bases). V lost 6 bases to trimming and J lost 3 bases, with 12 bases between them. The CDR3 spans 15 residues. Germline assignment: CDR1 MNHEY and CDR2 SVGAGI. Written as DNA, the CDR3 is TGTGCCAGCAGCCCAACGGGACTCTATAATTCACCCCTCCACTTT. This codes for CASSPTGLYNSPLHF.

The chain is built from TRBV2 and TRBJ2-2, with 7 bases fitting TRBD1. Germline trimming cut 3 bases from V and 1 base from J; bases unmatched to any gene: 5. Germline values: CDR1 SNHLY, CDR2 FYNNEI. CDR3 length equals 16 residues. CDR3 sequence: CASSERTGKNTGELFF. CDR3 sequence (DNA): TGTGCCAGCAGTGAGCGGACAGGAAAGAACACCGGGGAGCTGTTTTTT. The complete variable domain, with remaining parts taken from reference TRBV2 and TRBJ2-2, reads EPEVTQTPSHQVTQMGQEVILRCVPISNHLYFYWYRQILGQKVEFLVSFYNNEISEKSEIFDDQFSVERPDGSNFTLKIRSTKLEDSAMYFCASSERTGKNTGELFFGEGSRLTVL.